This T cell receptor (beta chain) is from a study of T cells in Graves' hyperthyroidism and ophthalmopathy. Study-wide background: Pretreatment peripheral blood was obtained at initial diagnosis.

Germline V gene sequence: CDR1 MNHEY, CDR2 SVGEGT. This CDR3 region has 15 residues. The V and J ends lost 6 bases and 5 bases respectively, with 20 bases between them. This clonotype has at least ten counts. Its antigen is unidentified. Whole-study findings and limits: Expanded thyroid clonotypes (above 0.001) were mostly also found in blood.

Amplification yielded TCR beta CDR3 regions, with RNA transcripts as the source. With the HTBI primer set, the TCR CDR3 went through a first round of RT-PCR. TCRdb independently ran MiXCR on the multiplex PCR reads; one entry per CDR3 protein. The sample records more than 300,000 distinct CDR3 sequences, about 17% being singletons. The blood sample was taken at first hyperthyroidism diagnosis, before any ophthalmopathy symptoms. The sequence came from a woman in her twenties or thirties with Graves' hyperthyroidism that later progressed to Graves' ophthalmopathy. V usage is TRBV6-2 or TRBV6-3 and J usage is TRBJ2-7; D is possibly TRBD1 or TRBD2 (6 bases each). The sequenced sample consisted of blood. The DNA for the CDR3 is TGTGCCAGCAGAAGCGACGGGGGCGCCGTCCACGAGCAGTACTTC. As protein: CASRSDGGAVHEQYF.